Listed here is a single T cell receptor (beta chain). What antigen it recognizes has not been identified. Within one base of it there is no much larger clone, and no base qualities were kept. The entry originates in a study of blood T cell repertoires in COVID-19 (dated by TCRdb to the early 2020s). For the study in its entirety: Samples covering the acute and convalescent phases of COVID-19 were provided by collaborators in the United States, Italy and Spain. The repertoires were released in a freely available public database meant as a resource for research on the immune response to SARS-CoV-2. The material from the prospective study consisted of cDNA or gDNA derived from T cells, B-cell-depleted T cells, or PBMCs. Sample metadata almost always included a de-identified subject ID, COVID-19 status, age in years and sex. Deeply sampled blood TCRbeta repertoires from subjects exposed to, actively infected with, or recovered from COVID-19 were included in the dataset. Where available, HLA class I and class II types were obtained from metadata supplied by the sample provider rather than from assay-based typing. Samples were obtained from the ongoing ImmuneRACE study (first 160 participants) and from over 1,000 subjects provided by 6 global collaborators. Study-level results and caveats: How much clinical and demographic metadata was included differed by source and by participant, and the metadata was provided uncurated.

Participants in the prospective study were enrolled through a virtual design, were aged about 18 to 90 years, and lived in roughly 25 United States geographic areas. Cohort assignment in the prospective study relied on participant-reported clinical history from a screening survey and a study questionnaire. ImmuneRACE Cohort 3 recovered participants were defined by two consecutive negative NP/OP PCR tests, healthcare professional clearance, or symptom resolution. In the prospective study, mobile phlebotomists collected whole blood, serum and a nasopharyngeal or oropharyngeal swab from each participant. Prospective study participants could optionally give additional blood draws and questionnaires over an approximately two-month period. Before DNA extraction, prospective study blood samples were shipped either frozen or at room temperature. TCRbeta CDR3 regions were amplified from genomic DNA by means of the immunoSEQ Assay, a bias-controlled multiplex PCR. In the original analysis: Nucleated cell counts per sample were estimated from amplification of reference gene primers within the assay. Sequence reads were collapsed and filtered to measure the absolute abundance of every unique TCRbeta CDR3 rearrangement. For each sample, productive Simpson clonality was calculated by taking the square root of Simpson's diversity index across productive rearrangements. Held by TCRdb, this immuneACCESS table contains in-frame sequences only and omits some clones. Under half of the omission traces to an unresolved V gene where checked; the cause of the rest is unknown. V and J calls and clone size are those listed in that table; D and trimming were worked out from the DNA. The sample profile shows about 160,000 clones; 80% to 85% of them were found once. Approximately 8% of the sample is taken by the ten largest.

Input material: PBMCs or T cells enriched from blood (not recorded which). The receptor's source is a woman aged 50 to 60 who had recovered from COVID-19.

In nucleotides, the sequence is TGCGCCAGCAGCCTCGATCTAGCGGGGGGGCCAGATGAGCAGTTCTTC. Its amino acids are CASSLDLAGGPDEQFF. Rearrangement joined TRBV4-3 to TRBJ2-1, with 12 middle bases fitting TRBD2. The junction shows trimming of 4 bases on V and 8 bases on J, and the gene matches do not reach 9 bases of it. The germline V gene provides CDR1 LGHNA and CDR2 YSLEER. There are 16 amino acids in the CDR3, from cysteine to phenylalanine inclusive. The CDR3 DNA has 48 bases and is translated from base 1.